The T cell receptor (beta chain) under discussion was sequenced for a study of beta chain features in type 1 diabetes (dated by TCRdb to 2016 to 2018). Context from the whole study: Mean age, gender distribution, total cell number and subset yield did not differ between patients and healthy donors. A total of approximately 100,000,000 sorted cells were examined across all samples, and the number of cells per subset was strongly correlated with RNA yield. In the study, TCRB repertoires of sorted circulating CD4+ T cell subsets from recently diagnosed type 1 diabetes patients were compared with those of matched healthy donors. Whereas all 30 or so donors provided naive and central memory subsets, regulatory and stem cell-like memory subsets were isolated from just 8 patients and about 8 healthy donors.

Trimming removed 7 bases from V and 7 bases from J; the gene matches leave 4 bases unexplained. Via the germline V gene, CDR1 is SQVTM and CDR2 ANQGSEA. The CDR3 starts with the cysteine, ends with the phenylalanine, and has 11 residues. Only the CDR3 part of the read is kept: 33 bases, read in frame from the first base. Beyond this particular receptor, the publication reports: Naive, central memory and regulatory TCRB repertoires appeared to be more alike among patients than among healthy donors. Because small numbers of individuals were included in the HLA sub-analyses, any influence of HLA type on TCRB rearrangement was left unresolved. Shorter templates might be favored by PCR, yet because patient and control samples were amplified and corrected together, any such skew would affect both groups equally. Fewer insertions and more nucleotide deletions at VDJ recombination sites were observed in patients with type 1 diabetes, implying thymic rearrangement abnormalities. Type 1 diabetes patients showed a moderate but significant shortening of TCRB CDR3 length in all four CD4+ subsets. Because cDNA was sequenced instead of genomic DNA, highly expressing activated cells could be over-represented, though the groups showed no difference in activation or CD3 levels.

Each donor gave one peripheral blood draw, about 110 mL on average, collected into heparinised tubes. Naive, central memory, regulatory and stem cell-like memory CD4+ T cells were sorted on a BD FACSAria II using a panel including CD45RO, CCR7, CD25, CD127, CD95 and CD27. All sorted populations exceeded 95% purity. PBMCs were separated immediately by Lymphoprep density gradient centrifugation and were stained directly, without being cultured. To minimize batch effects, samples were stained and sorted in pairs, one healthy donor with one patient per experiment. The entire isolated RNA was reverse transcribed using the High Capacity cDNA Reverse Transcription Kit, and thus expressed TCRB transcripts were sequenced. Deep immunoSEQ sequencing was applied to naive, central memory and regulatory T cell samples, giving an average of roughly 3.3 million total reads per sample. Sorted cells were lysed in RLT buffer, and RNA was extracted using DNase-treated RNeasy Micro or Mini kits according to cell number. To prevent cross-contamination, every cell subset was processed on its own, while patient and healthy donor samples were processed together. The immunoSEQ multiplex PCR was used to amplify TCRB sequences from cDNA, generating 87-bp fragments that spanned the CDR3 region. Sequencing of the amplicons was performed on the Illumina HiSeq platform. The paper's data handling went like this. PCR bias was computationally corrected using synthetic template baselines, reads within Hamming distance 2 were collapsed, and singletons that could not be merged were discarded. Reads were aligned against IMGT to assign V, D and J genes, CDR3 length and insertions or deletions at six rearrangement sites. Within each subset, clonotype counts were normalized to sorted cell number, after which true diversity and Gini coefficients were computed with the tcR R package. The overlap coefficient, calculated on TCRB nucleotide sequences, was used to measure repertoire sharing. The table comes from immuneACCESS by way of TCRdb, which keeps in-frame sequences with V and J called. Part of the clones is missing from these tables; in studies checked, under half for an unresolved V gene and the rest for unknown reasons. Clone size and the V and J calls come from that table; the DNA yielded D and trimming. This sample gives 400,000 or so clones in total; around a tenth of them show up just once. Jointly, the top ten make up about 0.64% of the sample.

Notes on this clone: Its target antigen remains unknown. No quality values exist for individual bases; no much larger clone is one base distant.

The chain is assembled from TRBV29-1 and TRBJ2-1; the central 7 bases match TRBD1. Material: central memory CD4+ T cells from blood. The sequence came from a young man with type 1 diabetes. CDR3 region: CSAAGGNEQFF. The sequenced DNA is TGCAGCGCGGCAGGGGGAAATGAGCAGTTCTTC.